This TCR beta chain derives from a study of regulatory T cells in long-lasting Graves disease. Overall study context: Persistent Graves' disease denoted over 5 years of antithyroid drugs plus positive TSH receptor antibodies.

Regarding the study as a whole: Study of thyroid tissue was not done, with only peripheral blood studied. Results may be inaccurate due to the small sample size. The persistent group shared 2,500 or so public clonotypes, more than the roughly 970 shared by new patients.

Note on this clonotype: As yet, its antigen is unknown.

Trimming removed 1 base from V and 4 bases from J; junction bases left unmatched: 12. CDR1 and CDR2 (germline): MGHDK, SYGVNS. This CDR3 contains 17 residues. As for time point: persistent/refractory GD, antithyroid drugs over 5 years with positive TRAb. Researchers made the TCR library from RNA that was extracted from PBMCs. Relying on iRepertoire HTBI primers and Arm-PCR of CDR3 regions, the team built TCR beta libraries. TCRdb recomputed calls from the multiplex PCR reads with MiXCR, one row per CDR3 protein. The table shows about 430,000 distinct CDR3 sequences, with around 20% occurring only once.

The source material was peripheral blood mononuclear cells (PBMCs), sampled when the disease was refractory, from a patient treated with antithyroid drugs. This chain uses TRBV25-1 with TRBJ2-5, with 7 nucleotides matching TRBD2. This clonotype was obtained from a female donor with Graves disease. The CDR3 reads CASSESPPRTRTETQYF. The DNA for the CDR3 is TGTGCCAGCAGTGAATCCCCCCCTCGGACTAGAACAGAGACCCAGTACTTC.